What follows are 13 T cell receptor beta chains derived from one specimen sequenced in a study of T-cell memory formation after mild COVID-19. TCRdb re-called the 5' RACE reads through MiXCR, storing one row per CDR3 protein. The sample records some 48,000 distinct CDR3 sequences, 9% to 15% being singletons. The sample consisted of PBMCs or a T cell subset sorted from them (not recorded which). These receptors were collected from a man aged 18 to 29 who had mild COVID-19 (a few samples of this study predate the infection). Cell type and time point are not known.

This clonotype has just a few counts. CDR3 loop: CATKQMGGVSNQPQHF. The DNA of the CDR3 is TGTGCCACCAAACAAATGGGGGGCGTCAGCAATCAGCCCCAGCATTTT. This sequence joins TRBV27 and TRBJ1-5; a possible D gene is TRBD1 (6 bases). The CDR3 runs to 16 residues. The germline CDR1 and CDR2 sequences are MNHEY and SMNVEV (reference sequence). The ends were cut back, 10 bases at V and 1 base at J, with 20 bases in the middle.

This clonotype was detected only a few times. The rearrangement uses TRBV20-1 and TRBJ2-3; maybe TRBD2 (5 bases). The CDR3 covers 14 residues. Between the trimmed V and J ends, which lost 0 bases and 2 bases, there was a span of 9 bases. Germline V CDR1 and CDR2: DFQATT, SNEGSKA (reference sequence). CDR3 sequence (DNA): TGCAGTGCTAGAGACGAGGACTTCACAGATACGCAGTATTTT. Translating gives CSARDEDFTDTQYF.

This clonotype was detected ten times or more. The rearrangement uses TRBV4-1 and TRBJ1-2; D gene unclear. With 2 bases removed from V and 4 bases from J, the gap between germline ends came to 23 bases. The CDR3 totals 18 residues. The germline V gene has CDR1 MGHRA and CDR2 YSYEKL. CDR3 nucleotide sequence: TGCGCCAGCAGCCAAACGTACCCTCAGGTGCTAGTTGGCTATGGCTACACCTTC. Protein product: CASSQTYPQVLVGYGYTF.

The chain joins TRBV18 to TRBJ2-1; TRBD2 matches 7 bases. Germline V lookup: CDR1 KGHSH, CDR2 LQKENI. The V segment lost 2 bases and the J segment 8 bases; nucleotides outside the gene matches: 6. CDR3 length: 14 amino acids. Here the CDR3 reads CASSPATSRDEQFF. The CDR3 region has the DNA TGTGCCAGCTCACCAGCGACTAGCCGGGATGAGCAGTTCTTC. The whole variable domain, remainder taken from reference TRBV18 and TRBJ2-1, is NAGVMQNPRHLVRRRGQEARLRCSPMKGHSHVYWYRQLPEEGLKFMVYLQKENIIDESGMPKERFSAEFPKEGPSILRIQQVVRGDSAAYFCASSPATSRDEQFFGPGTRLTVL.

The chain employs TRBV11-2 and TRBJ1-6; 8 bases line up with TRBD1. J lost 10 bases, V lost 7 bases, and 6 bases had no gene match. Germline values: CDR1 SGHAT, CDR2 FQNNGV. The CDR3 has 13 amino acids. The DNA of the CDR3 is TGTGCCAGCATGACTACAGGGGGATCACCCCTCCACTTT. This encodes CASMTTGGSPLHF.

The V and J genes are TRBV6-2 or TRBV6-3 and TRBJ1-5; D is uncertain. CDR3 length: 13 residues. Germline V gives CDR1 MNHEY, CDR2 SVGEGT. Trimming took off 6 bases at V and 0 bases at J, with 6 bases between the two ends. The CDR3 sequence is CASRTDSNQPQHF. In DNA, the CDR3 is TGTGCCAGCAGGACCGATAGCAATCAGCCCCAGCATTTT.

In this sample, this clonotype turned up many times. The chain uses TRBV10-3 and TRBJ2-7, with D maybe TRBD2 (6 bases). Trimming stripped 10 bases from V and 3 bases from J, with 10 bases between. This CDR3 comprises 11 residues. The germline V gene has CDR1 ENHRY and CDR2 SYGVKD. DNA for the CDR3: TGTGCCACGAGGGACTTCTACGAGCAGTACGTC. It translates to CATRDFYEQYV.

The table lists this clonotype with a count of one. The V call is TRBV7-2, the J call TRBJ2-7; the D gene is possibly TRBD1 (5 bases). This CDR3 is built from 13 residues. V was shortened by 1 base and J by 7 bases, with 11 bases between the two germline ends. Germline V lookup: CDR1 SGHTA, CDR2 FQGNSA. CDR3 bases: TGTGCCAGCAGCTTAGGACAGCTTGGGGAGCAGTACTTC. Protein: CASSLGQLGEQYF.

The table lists this clonotype with a few counts. V gene TRBV5-1 combines with J gene TRBJ1-2; a possible D gene is TRBD1 (5 bases). The germline gives CDR1 SGHRS, CDR2 YFSETQ. The CDR3 extends over 17 amino acids. V lost 0 bases and J lost 7, with 22 bases in between. The CDR3 sequence: CASSLGGGAQRISGYTF. CDR3 coding DNA: TGCGCCAGCAGCTTGGGGGGGGGTGCCCAAAGGATCTCTGGCTACACCTTC.

The chain links TRBV7-9 to TRBJ2-3; D is possibly TRBD2 (6 bases). The CDR3 loop spans 16 amino acids. V lost 5 bases and J 4 bases, leaving 19 bases between the germline ends. Germline V CDR1 and CDR2: SEHNR, FQNEAQ (reference sequence). The CDR3 DNA is TGTGCCAGCAGCCGGCAGCCGGGGGTAAATGCAGATACGCAGTATTTT. It codes for CASSRQPGVNADTQYF.

The chain employs TRBV6-6 and TRBJ2-1, with D possibly being TRBD2 (6 bases). The CDR3 loop spans 16 amino acids. Germline V gene data show CDR1 as MNHNY and CDR2 as SVGAGI (reference sequence). V was cut by 2 bases and J by 4 bases, with 15 bases left in between. The CDR3 sequence is CASSYRLAQPYNEQFF. CDR3 coding DNA: TGTGCCAGCAGTTACAGGCTAGCGCAACCTTACAATGAGCAGTTCTTC.

This clonotype was seen only a few times. This chain links TRBV6-6 with TRBJ2-5; weak D call: TRBD2 (5 bases). Germline V CDR1 and CDR2: MNHNY, SVGAGI (reference sequence). This CDR3 region has 15 residues. The V and J ends lost 0 bases and 1 base respectively, with 9 bases between them. The CDR3 region is CASSYSQRLQETQYF. The CDR3 DNA sequence: TGTGCCAGCAGTTACTCCCAGCGGCTCCAAGAGACCCAGTACTTC.

This clonotype has ten or more counts. The genes are TRBV4-3 and TRBJ2-1; D is possibly TRBD1 or TRBD2 (5 bases each). Germline CDR1 LGHNA, CDR2 YSLEER. V was pared by 0 bases and J by 0 bases, with 12 bases between. CDR3 length equals 17 residues. The CDR3 loop is CASSQDGGPRSYNEQFF. The CDR3 DNA follows: TGCGCCAGCAGCCAAGATGGGGGACCGCGCTCCTACAATGAGCAGTTCTTC.